This T cell receptor (beta chain) is from a study of cytomegalovirus exposure and HLA in healthy donors (dated 2017 in TCRdb). General notes on the study: According to an earlier analysis of 587 of the donors, some 180 million T cells yielded 120 million or so unique TCR beta sequences and approximately 300 Gb of sequence data. Roughly 300 gigabases of sequencing data and 91 million or so unique TCR sequences made up an early release that covered approximately 620 HLA-typed donors. HLA typing covered class I and class II loci at four-digit resolution. About five DR-DQ haplotypes were treated as single units for association and clustering because of strong linkage in the cohort. The genetic ancestry cluster associated with self-reported Caucasian donors included 81% of the 398 genotyped donors. Across 398 genotyped donors of the cohort, an average of 235,054 unique TCR beta nucleotide sequences per donor were sequenced, and around 19% of those sequences were non-productive. All discovery cohort repertoires had been generated using a single sequencing platform. The number of donors typed differed by locus, with roughly 629-640 for A, B, C, DRB1 and DQB1, about 500 for DQA1, 600 to 610 for DPA1, and around 460 for DPB1. An earlier analysis of 500 to 650 of the donors applied high-throughput TCR beta sequencing to assess whether each TCR beta V gene segment acted as functional or pseudogenic. To predict cytomegalovirus infection status, the study combined high-throughput TCR immunosequencing, statistical association of individual TCRs with disease status, and machine learning. Besides the first cohort of 666 subjects, a separate validation cohort made up of about 120 different subjects was used. A later analysis re-analyzed previously published TCR beta repertoires from approximately 700 donors and added high-resolution HLA genotyping to study TCR occurrence patterns. Donor age, sex, ethnicity and CMV serostatus were collected together with the repertoire data. Rather than using new phenotypic data, the later analysis identified candidate immune exposures from TCR beta sequences and from how often those sequences occurred across donors. A later genetic analysis used genome-wide SNP genotypes for about 65% of the 666 donors, treating that subset as a discovery cohort. The study used immunosequencing to profile the T cell repertoires of some 600 subjects and linked those repertoires to cytomegalovirus serostatus. The study aimed to test whether signatures of past pathogen exposure could be identified by cataloging public T cell receptors. The investigation overall reported the following: The study listed 164 TCR beta chains as associated with cytomegalovirus. Roughly uniform sequencing depth across donors was assumed in presence/absence analyses, although this assumption may not hold. In a later analysis, TCR association rates were found to vary across HLA loci, with the most associated TCRs seen for DRB1 alleles and the fewest for HLA-C alleles. Some IMGT-functional V segments, including TRBV6-2 and TRBV6-3, could not be told apart with the 87-base-pair reads, so those segments were excluded. Specific HLA alleles were associated with 15,000 to 20,000 TCR beta sequences at a false discovery rate of 0.05 in a later analysis. In a later genetic analysis, fewer N-insertions in productive TCRs were reported among donors in an Asian-associated ancestry cluster than the roughly 700-donor mean. Correlated functional status among segregating V segments might reflect linkage disequilibrium, but an unknown experimental factor could not be ruled out. A later genetic analysis associated a missense DCLRE1C variant with V-gene and J-gene trimming of TCR beta chains, and an independent cohort replicated the association. According to a later analysis, most CMV-associated TCR beta chains appeared to be HLA-restricted, and the HLA associations seemed to be driven largely by CMV exposure. Assigning TCR associations to individual alleles was difficult when HLA alleles, especially DR and DQ, strongly co-occurred. In this cohort, only TCR beta chains were sequenced, and detectable features were limited by the absence of alpha or paired-chain data. According to the authors, the approach could potentially be generalized to other disease states and immunological phenotypes. According to a later analysis, parvovirus B19, influenza, CMV and Epstein-Barr virus appeared linked to several top co-occurrence clusters. Most TCR sequences were seen in very few donors, while some public TCRs were found in many individuals. Because counts were too low, about 18 rarely observed V segments, including chromosome 9 orphons, were excluded from the earlier analysis of 587 of the donors. In both the original and validation cohorts, the classifier was reported to diagnose cytomegalovirus status with high specificity and sensitivity. The sequencing pipeline was judged likely to have produced a cluster of highly shared sequence variants as a technical artifact. An earlier analysis of around 540 of the donors showed that most TCR beta V segments appeared in productive rearrangements either about 87% or about 30% of the time, which broadly matched IMGT annotations. The only immune exposure information available for the cohort was CMV serostatus. HLA typing was unavailable for some donors at each locus, so association tests used only the typed subset. In a later analysis, HLA-associated TCR beta chains showed more clonal expansion and lower generation probabilities than non-associated chains that were equally common. In vitro tests confirmed that three of the cytomegalovirus-associated TCR beta chains recognize cytomegalovirus antigens. A further reported finding was that TCR beta sequences accurately predicted the HLA-A and HLA-B alleles for most subjects in the first cohort.

The protocol used for the library was the immunoSEQ multiplex PCR assay. The multiplex PCR relied on a mix of 60 forward primers for TCR Vbeta segments and 13 reverse primers for TCR Jbeta segments. A multiplex PCR assay on genomic DNA amplified the CDR3 region of rearranged TCR beta genes. The Illumina HiSeq System was used to sequence the amplified TCR beta libraries as 87-base-pair reads. The study's own analysis went as follows. A later analysis tallied roughly 80 million unique TCR beta chains across the 660 or so repertoires, and about 10 million of those chains were shared by two or more donors. Raw reads were error-corrected and collapsed into unique sequences with a nearest-neighbor algorithm that merged closely related sequences to remove PCR and sequencing errors. Alignment of CDR3 sequences to IMGT reference sequences was used to assign V, D and J gene segments. For a sequence to be retained, a match of at least six nucleotides was required to both a V gene segment and a J gene segment. Rearrangements were classified as productive when the CDR3 lacked stop codons and remained in frame with V and J, and all other rearrangements were classified as non-productive. CDR3 was defined by IMGT convention, running from the second conserved V-encoded cysteine to the conserved J-encoded phenylalanine. The earlier analysis of approximately 590 of the donors excluded any sequence lacking an unambiguous match to a single V gene segment. In an earlier analysis of 587 of the donors, V segments were called functional above 56.7% productive rearrangements and were called segregating when the between-donor standard deviation exceeded 5%. A statistical classification framework was built for diagnosing cytomegalovirus status from the catalog of TCR beta chain sequences. A later analysis assigned V and J genes by comparing TCR nucleotide sequences with IMGT/GENE-DB human TR gene sequences. Using the TCRdist pipeline, a later analysis assigned CDR3 sequences along with most-parsimonious VDJ recombination scenarios. A later analysis defined each TCR beta chain by its CDR3 amino acid sequence plus V-gene family, and excluded reads lacking a unique V-gene family. In a later analysis, around 600 highly shared, low-generation-probability nucleotide sequences were removed to address suspected cross-contamination and a sequencing artifact. For each public chain, a later analysis derived a clonal expansion index from normalized ranks of inferred template counts within each repertoire. In a later analysis, generation probabilities were computed with a VDJ recombination model fitted to out-of-frame rearrangements, and the resulting probabilities were checked against IGoR. In a later analysis, hypergeometric tests were used to score TCR-TCR, TCR-HLA and TCR-CMV co-occurrence, with a repertoire-size bias correction applied to TCR pairs. To estimate false discovery rates, a later analysis permuted the HLA or CMV assignments 20 times. In a later analysis, co-occurring TCRs were grouped using DBSCAN, with TCRdist sequence similarity added in when clustering inside HLA-allele-positive subsets. Co-occurrence clustering excluded repertoires with fewer than 30,000 or more than 120,000 public chains, plus five with anomalous nucleotide sharing. What TCRdb holds here is the immuneACCESS table cut down to in-frame rearrangements. Part of the clones is not present; checked against another copy, under half of the missing clones reflect an unresolved V gene, and the others are unexplained. Clone size and V and J calls were adopted from that table, with D and trimming inferred from the DNA. The sample yields under 55,000 clones; around 70% were counted once. The ten largest account for roughly 9.2% of the sample.

The cohort comprised several hundred healthy bone marrow donors. At the time of sampling, all cohort members were nominally healthy, though unrecorded immune exposures were likely present. The donor was CMV seronegative and was included in the group of 352 seronegative cohort members. A peripheral blood sample was provided by each donor, and peripheral blood mononuclear cells were used for TCR beta sequencing. Genomic DNA extraction from the blood cell samples was performed with the Qiagen DNeasy Blood Extraction Kit. On this clone itself: What antigen it recognizes has not been identified. Per-base quality was not reported, and no clone a single base away is much larger than it.

V and J are truncated by 2 bases and 8 bases respectively, leaving an intervening sequence of 21 bases. Counted from cysteine to phenylalanine, this CDR3 has 16 amino acids. The retained sequence is limited to the CDR3, 48 bases, with the frame set at the first base. Sequences SGHTA (CDR1) and FQGTGA (CDR2) are obtained from the germline V gene. This clonotype was obtained from a woman between 50 and 59 years old in good health and CMV-seronegative. Here the chain combines TRBV7-3 and TRBJ1-2, and possibly TRBD1, on 6 matching bases. Sequencing was done on a sample of PBMCs. Read as DNA, the sequence is TGTGCCAGCAGCTTAGGGTTATCAGGGGCGCATGAAGGCTACACCTTC. Its amino acids are CASSLGLSGAHEGYTF.